Reported below is one T cell receptor beta chain. Its cognate antigen is unknown. This sample stems from a study of blood T cells in healthy people across ages. Overall study results and limits: Significant beta diversity loss was already apparent by age around 36, declining roughly linearly. Relative to aged donors, long-lived donors carried more naive CD4+ cells and displayed higher diversity.

CDR1 is SQVTM, CDR2 ANQGSEA, per germline. The CDR3 has 12 amino acids. V lost 3 bases, J lost 3 bases, and 7 bases lay in between. Primers used in a second PCR of roughly 7 to 12 cycles were a sample-barcoded 5' primer and a J-beta primer mix. Per-sample output comprised a minimum of 3 million paired-end reads containing CDR3. MiXCR was run by TCRdb on the 5' RACE reads, yielding one entry per CDR3 protein. The repertoire holds just under 550,000 distinct CDR3 sequences, with approximately 25% as singletons. The data also belong to a second study, concerning T cells of mothers and their children. As that study records: Each mother yielded more than 9 million TCR beta CDR3 reads. Each child yielded 2.5 million to 3 million reads.

V usage is TRBV29-1 and J usage is TRBJ2-3; D may be TRBD2 (5 bases). What was sequenced was blood. This clonotype was sampled from a boy aged 5-17 years in good health. As DNA, the CDR3 is TGCAGCGTTGATCCGGGGACAGATACGCAGTATTTT. Translation: CSVDPGTDTQYF.